Shown below are 13 T cell receptor beta chains from a single sample sequenced in a study of T cell repertoires in cytomegalovirus infection. TCRdb reanalysed the reads using MiXCR and keeps one entry per CDR3 protein. The sample consists of under 850,000 distinct CDR3 sequences, 30% to 35% of them appearing once. The antigens these receptors bind are not known. The starting material was cultured PBMCs, obtained from culture after CMV antigen stimulation. These receptors were obtained from a human donor in good health (CMV status not recorded). Some clones in this sample may be carry-over from other donors' samples.

V and J are TRBV12-5 and TRBJ2-7; 7 bases align to TRBD2. The CDR3 covers 15 residues. Germline trimming cut 6 bases from V and 0 bases from J; bases unmatched to any gene: 8. Looked up from germline, CDR1 is LGHNT and CDR2 is FRNRAP. In nucleotides, the CDR3 is TGTGCTAGTGGCGATGTCAGGGAGGGCTCCTACGAGCAGTACTTC. Its protein product is CASGDVREGSYEQYF. Full variable domain (missing parts from reference TRBV12-5 and TRBJ2-7): DARVTQTPRHKVTEMGQEVTMRCQPILGHNTVFWYRQTMMQGLELLAYFRNRAPLDDSGMPKDRFSAEMPDATLATLKIQPSEPRDSAVYFCASGDVREGSYEQYFGPGTRLTVT.

This clonotype occurred many times. This chain connects TRBV28 to TRBJ1-4; 7 nucleotides line up with TRBD1. Germline trimming cut 5 bases from V and 7 bases from J; bases unmatched to any gene: 4. The CDR3 has 13 amino acids. The germline V gene encodes CDR1 MDHEN and CDR2 SYDVKM. Written as DNA, the CDR3 is TGTGCCAGCAGTCCCGACAGGGTTGAAAAACTGTTTTTT. Translating it yields CASSPDRVEKLFF. Together with reference TRBV28 and TRBJ1-4, the CDR3 gives the full variable domain: DVKVTQSSRYLVKRTGEKVFLECVQDMDHENMFWYRQDPGLGLRLIYFSYDVKMKEKGDIPEGYSVSREKKERFSLILESASTNQTSMYLCASSPDRVEKLFFGSGTQLSVL.

The gene calls are TRBV7-9 and TRBJ1-2; possible D gene TRBD1, 5 bases. Germline V lookup: CDR1 SEHNR, CDR2 FQNEAQ (reference sequence). Trimming removed 5 bases from V and 4 bases from J, with 14 bases in between. CDR3 length: 14 residues. CDR3 in amino acids: CASSLGLRGYGYTF. The DNA of the CDR3 is TGTGCCAGCAGCCTGGGACTGAGGGGCTATGGCTACACCTTC.

The V call is TRBV5-4, the J call TRBJ2-3; tentative D call: TRBD1 (6 bases). The CDR3 is 14 amino acids. V was clipped by 2 bases and J by 2 bases, with 9 bases between them. The germline gives CDR1 SGHNT, CDR2 YYREEE (reference sequence). The DNA of the CDR3 is TGTGCCAGCAGCTTACCAGGGGCCACAGATACGCAGTATTTT. The encoded protein is CASSLPGATDTQYF.

This clonotype was seen a few times. The CDR3 nucleotides read TGTGCCAGCAGCCGCCCCGGACTAGGAAACAATGAGCAGTTCTTC. Its translation is CASSRPGLGNNEQFF. The rearrangement joins TRBV6-2 or TRBV6-3 to TRBJ2-1; 7 bases are shared with TRBD2. The trim removed 6 bases at V and 5 bases at J, leaving 10 bases unmatched. Germline CDR1 and CDR2: MNHEY and SVGEGT. The CDR3 extends over 15 amino acids.

The V and J genes are TRBV6-8 and TRBJ1-2; D is unresolved. CDR1 and CDR2 (germline): MNHGY, SAAAGT. The ends were cut back, 6 bases at V and 0 bases at J, with 14 bases in the middle. The CDR3 contains 15 residues. The CDR3 loop is CASSRLGRSNYGYTF. The CDR3 DNA reads TGTGCCAGCAGCCGACTGGGAAGGTCTAACTATGGCTACACCTTC.

The chain combines TRBV20-1 with TRBJ2-7; D is unclear. The CDR3 spans 15 residues. Germline CDR1 reads DFQATT; CDR2 reads SNEGSKA (reference sequence). Trimming pared 5 bases from V and 6 bases from J, leaving 23 bases between. CDR3: CSAGPYTKPASEQYV. The CDR3 nucleotides are TGCAGTGCTGGACCCTACACCAAACCGGCCTCCGAGCAGTACGTC.

The CDR3 nucleotides read TGCGCCAGCAGCCCCGGGCGGCTTAACCATAATTACAATGAGCAGTTCTTC. Protein product: CASSPGRLNHNYNEQFF. The V gene is TRBV4-1, the J gene TRBJ2-1; D call uncertain. Germline V lookup: CDR1 MGHRA, CDR2 YSYEKL. The length of the CDR3 is 17 residues. V gave up 4 bases and J gave up 4 bases, with 20 bases separating them.

This clonotype was counted a few times. This chain joins TRBV11-2 and TRBJ2-1; D not certain. The germline gives CDR1 SGHAT, CDR2 FQNNGV. Trimming shortened V by 1 base and J by 6 bases, and 13 bases separated the two germline ends. The CDR3 is 15 amino acids. As DNA, the CDR3 is TGTGCCAGCAGCTTAGTAGGGCCAGACACCAATGAGCAGTTCTTC. Protein product: CASSLVGPDTNEQFF.

This clonotype has only a few counts. The gene calls are TRBV20-1 and TRBJ2-2, with D possibly matching TRBD2 (6 bases). The CDR3 covers 16 residues. V dropped 3 bases and J dropped 3 bases, with 17 bases sitting between them. Germline loops: CDR1 DFQATT, CDR2 SNEGSKA (reference sequence). The CDR3 DNA reads as TGCAGTGCTAGCGCCTACGGGGGTTCGGACACCGGGGAGCTGTTTTTT. Translating it yields CSASAYGGSDTGELFF.

This rearrangement joins TRBV19 to TRBJ1-5; 7 bases agree with TRBD1. V shed 4 bases and J 2 bases; nucleotides not matched to a gene: 2. The CDR3 has 14 amino acids. The germline V gene encodes CDR1 LNHDA and CDR2 SQIVND (reference sequence). CDR3: CASSTDRGNQPQHF. Written as DNA, the CDR3 is TGTGCCAGTAGTACTGACAGGGGCAATCAGCCCCAGCATTTT.

With regard to this clonotype: The conserved closing phenylalanine or tryptophan is absent in this CDR3, likely reflecting a read error. The CDR3 DNA reads TGTGCCAGCAGCCCGGGGGGCGGTTCAGATACGCAGTATTAT. This encodes CASSPGGGSDTQYY. The chain combines TRBV7-8 with TRBJ2-3; possible D gene TRBD2, 7 bases. CDR3 length: 14 residues. Per germline, CDR1 SGHVS and CDR2 FQNEAQ. V was shortened by 5 bases and J by 4 bases, with 13 bases between the two germline ends.

This clonotype was found a few times. This rearrangement joins TRBV5-1 to TRBJ1-1; D is unresolved. Trimming stripped 4 bases from V and 1 base from J, with 11 bases between. The germline CDR1 and CDR2 sequences are SGHRS and YFSETQ. The length of the CDR3 is 14 residues. The CDR3 bases are TGCGCCAGCAGCGCGCGAGGGCCGAACACTGAAGCTTTCTTT. This codes for CASSARGPNTEAFF.